The 32 T cell receptor beta chains in this list originate from one sample, sequenced in a study of shared clonotypes between healthy human individuals. Positive CCR7 selection of CD45RO-negative cells yielded the naive CD8 cells, and terminally differentiated effector memory CD45RA+ cells were excluded. Libraries were prepared by immunoSEQ multiplex PCR; TCRdb keeps only in-frame clonotypes and omits some of them. The sample has some 2,100,000 clones, 85% to 95% seen once; the top ten hold more than 1.5%. Sequencing was done on a sample of naive CD8+ T cells from PBMCs. The receptors derive from a man between 18 and 35 years old in good health. Some clones in this sample may be carry-over from other donors' samples.

The chain uses TRBV7-9 and TRBJ1-5; the D is unclear. This CDR3 has 12 residues. CDR1 is SEHNR and CDR2 is FQNEAQ in the germline V gene (reference sequence). The V gene lost 2 bases and the J gene lost 10 bases, with 9 bases spanning the gap. The CDR3 DNA is TGTGCCAGCAGCTTAATGGGTCGCCCCCAGCATTTT. Amino acids: CASSLMGRPQHF.

The chain uses TRBV4-3 and TRBJ2-7, with D unclear. CDR1 and CDR2 (germline): LGHNA, YSLEER. There are 15 residues in the CDR3. V shed 4 bases and J shed 5 bases, with 18 bases lying between them. This chain's CDR3 is CASSPPVGRCHEQYF. DNA of the CDR3: TGCGCCAGCAGCCCCCCCGTGGGCCGCTGCCACGAGCAGTACTTC.

The rearrangement links TRBV20-1 to TRBJ2-7, with a weak D call TRBD1 (5 bases). Trimming took off 3 bases at V and 8 bases at J, with 11 bases between the two ends. CDR3 length: 11 residues. From germline, CDR1 is DFQATT and CDR2 SNEGSKA (reference sequence). The DNA of the CDR3 is TGCAGTGCTAGTCTGGACACGAAGCAGTACTTC. Protein: CSASLDTKQYF.

The chain uses TRBV10-3 and TRBJ2-7, with D uncertain. CDR1 is ENHRY and CDR2 is SYGVKD in the germline V gene. The CDR3 covers 12 residues. V lost 3 bases and J 6 bases, leaving 9 bases between the germline ends. CDR3 bases: TGTGCCATCAGTGATGTCAGCCGCGAGCAGTACTTC. Translating gives CAISDVSREQYF.

The chain combines TRBV11-2 with TRBJ2-5; weak D call: TRBD2 (5 bases). Per germline, CDR1 SGHAT and CDR2 FQNNGV. CDR3 length: 14 residues. V lost 1 base to trimming and J lost 4 bases, with 10 bases between them. The CDR3 reads CASSLGGGGETQYF. As DNA, the CDR3 is TGTGCCAGCAGCTTAGGCGGAGGAGGAGAGACCCAGTACTTC.

J is TRBJ2-7 and V is TRBV11-2; D gene uncertain. There are 16 residues in the CDR3. Germline V lookup: CDR1 SGHAT, CDR2 FQNNGV. The germline V and J ends were trimmed by 1 base and 3 bases, with 16 bases remaining between them. CDR3 sequence (DNA): TGTGCCAGCAGCTTAGCCCCCGGGCAGGTGGGCTACGAGCAGTACTTC. Its protein is CASSLAPGQVGYEQYF.

The chain is built from TRBV25-1 and TRBJ2-3; D is unclear. Germline CDR1 and CDR2: MGHDK and SYGVNS. Trimming pared 3 bases from V and 9 bases from J, leaving 4 bases between. The CDR3 runs 10 residues. This chain's CDR3 is CASSDWTQYF. The CDR3 nucleotides are TGTGCCAGCAGTGATTGGACGCAGTATTTT.

With regard to this clone: The sample contains more than one DNA sequence encoding this CDR3. The rearrangement uses TRBV29-1 and TRBJ2-7; D not certain. V lost 3 bases and J lost 1, with 7 bases in between. Germline V gene lookup returns CDR1 SQVTM and CDR2 ANQGSEA. This CDR3 is 12 amino acids long. The CDR3 reads CSVEGSSYEQYF. CDR3 nucleotides: TGCAGCGTTGAGGGCAGTTCCTACGAGCAGTACTTC.

This chain links TRBV27 with TRBJ2-6, with 8 bases lining up with TRBD1. The J segment lost 4 bases and the V segment lost 6 bases, leaving 5 bases of the junction unmatched. The CDR3 is made up of 15 amino acids. In germline, CDR1 is MNHEY, CDR2 SMNVEV (reference sequence). In nucleotides, the CDR3 is TGTGCCAGCAGCCAGACAGGGGTCGGGGCCAACGTCCTGACTTTC. The encoded protein is CASSQTGVGANVLTF.

The chain links TRBV7-9 to TRBJ2-1; TRBD2 matches at 10 bases. Per the germline V gene, CDR1 is SEHNR and CDR2 is FQNEAQ (reference sequence). V shed 5 bases and J 5 bases; nucleotides not matched to a gene: 3. This CDR3 is built from 14 residues. The CDR3 reads CASSTGTSDNEQFF. DNA of the CDR3: TGTGCCAGCAGCACCGGGACTAGCGACAATGAGCAGTTCTTC.

Details on this clone: Other DNA sequences in the same sample also yield this CDR3. CDR3 coding DNA: TGTGCCAGCAGCGAGGGCAGGTCTGGAAACACCATATATTTT. Translation: CASSEGRSGNTIYF. This rearrangement joins TRBV9 to TRBJ1-3; D gene ambiguous. V gave up 3 bases and J gave up 1 base, with 8 bases separating them. Germline V gene sequence: CDR1 SGDLS, CDR2 YYNGEE. This CDR3 contains 14 residues. Full variable domain (rest looked up from reference TRBV9 and TRBJ1-3): DSGVTQTPKHLITATGQRVTLRCSPRSGDLSVYWYQQSLDQGLQFLIQYYNGEERAKGNILERFSAQQFPDLHSELNLSSLELGDSALYFCASSEGRSGNTIYFGEGSWLTVV.

CDR3 coding DNA: TGTGCCCACCACGGCGGGGACAGCTCCTACAATGAGCAGTTCTTC. Encoded protein: CAHHGGDSSYNEQFF. V gene TRBV28 combines with J gene TRBJ2-1, with D possibly TRBD1 on 7 matching bases. CDR3 size: 15 residues. Germline CDR1 MDHEN, CDR2 SYDVKM. V was shortened by 11 bases and J by 0 bases, with 17 bases between the two germline ends.

This sequence joins TRBV27 and TRBJ2-3; TRBD2 might be the D (7 bases). CDR3 length: 16 residues. Trimming pared 5 bases from V and 9 bases from J, leaving 24 bases between. Germline CDR1 reads MNHEY; CDR2 reads SMNVEV (reference sequence). CDR3 bases: TGTGCCAGCAGTACAGGGCCAGCGGGACTTATTGGGACGCAGTATTTT. The encoded protein is CASSTGPAGLIGTQYF.

The J gene is TRBJ2-3, the V gene TRBV5-1; 11 bases fit TRBD2. The CDR3 contains 20 residues. V shed 3 bases, J shed 5 bases, and the junction held 20 bases outside the gene matches. Germline CDR1 SGHRS, CDR2 YFSETQ. The CDR3 protein is CASSWETSGTARGRIDTQYF. The DNA of the CDR3 is TGCGCCAGCAGCTGGGAGACTAGCGGGACGGCGAGGGGGAGGATAGATACGCAGTATTTT.

This sequence joins TRBV4-1 and TRBJ1-1, with D unresolved. This CDR3 region has 16 residues. V lost 7 bases and J 11 bases, leaving 29 bases between the germline ends. Germline values: CDR1 MGHRA, CDR2 YSYEKL. This CDR3 is CASTIAGGYGGSGAFF. The CDR3, as DNA: TGCGCCAGCACCATCGCGGGAGGTTACGGCGGATCTGGGGCTTTCTTT.

This clone was observed once. The rearrangement uses TRBV5-5 and TRBJ2-2, with 7 positions matching TRBD2. The ends lost 0 bases at V and 6 bases at J; junction bases unmatched: 2. The CDR3 consists of 14 residues. Germline CDR1 is SGHKS and CDR2 is YYEKEE (reference sequence). The CDR3 DNA is TGTGCCAGCAGCTTGGTGGGAGGGGCCGGGGAGCTGTTTTTT. Protein product: CASSLVGGAGELFF. The full variable domain, rest sourced from reference TRBV5-5 and TRBJ2-2, is DAGVTQSPTHLIKTRGQQVTLRCSPISGHKSVSWYQQVLGQGPQFIFQYYEKEERGRGNFPDRFSARQFPNYSSELNVNALLLGDSALYLCASSLVGGAGELFFGEGSRLTVL.

Comment on this clone: The same CDR3 also results from other DNA sequences found in this sample. V is TRBV7-6 and J is TRBJ2-2; 7 bases are a match to TRBD1. The trim removed 4 bases at V and 4 bases at J, leaving 6 bases unmatched. The CDR3 covers 15 residues. Germline V CDR1 and CDR2: SGHVS, FNYEAQ. CDR3 region: CASSSRQGSTGELFF. CDR3 sequence (DNA): TGTGCCAGCAGCTCCCGACAGGGTAGCACCGGGGAGCTGTTTTTT.

The chain couples TRBV27 to TRBJ2-4; D not certain. CDR1 and CDR2 (germline): MNHEY, SMNVEV (reference sequence). CDR3 length: 14 residues. V lost 5 bases to trimming and J lost 1 base, with 9 bases between them. CDR3 DNA: TGTGCCAGCAGTCCCTTGGTGGCCAAAAACATTCAGTACTTC. This codes for CASSPLVAKNIQYF.

This clone was seen only a few times. This chain links TRBV5-4 with TRBJ1-2; D not certain. The CDR3 loop spans 14 amino acids. Trimming removed 4 bases from V and 4 bases from J, with 14 bases in between. Per the germline V gene, CDR1 is SGHNT and CDR2 is YYREEE (reference sequence). The CDR3 bases are TGTGCCAGCAGCCCGACGAGGGCCCCCTATGGCTACACCTTC. Its translation: CASSPTRAPYGYTF.

This clone occurred once. The chain is built from TRBV7-3 and TRBJ2-7; D ambiguous. This CDR3 is built from 13 residues. CDR1 and CDR2 (germline): SGHTA, FQGTGA. V lost 4 bases to trimming and J lost 0 bases, with 7 bases between them. The CDR3, as DNA: TGTGCCAGCAGCTCCCAGGACTCCTACGAGCAGTACTTC. Amino acids: CASSSQDSYEQYF.

The table lists this clone with a few counts. The chain links TRBV6-4 to TRBJ2-2; unclear D gene. The CDR3 consists of 14 residues. Germline CDR1 is MRHNA and CDR2 is SNTAGT. Trimming stripped 3 bases from V and 2 bases from J, with 7 bases between. In DNA, the CDR3 is TGTGCCAGCAGTGAACGGAGTAACACCGGGGAGCTGTTTTTT. This encodes CASSERSNTGELFF.

CDR3 residues: CAWSVFEGARPGELFF. As DNA, the CDR3 is TGTGCCTGGAGTGTATTTGAGGGGGCGCGACCCGGGGAGCTGTTTTTT. This sequence joins TRBV30 and TRBJ2-2; 7 bases align to TRBD1. V was clipped by 0 bases and J by 6 bases; unmatched bases: 10. CDR1 and CDR2 (germline): GTSNPN, SVGIG (reference sequence). CDR3 size: 16 residues.

The J gene is TRBJ1-5, the V gene TRBV27; D is possibly TRBD1 (5 bases). Germline values: CDR1 MNHEY, CDR2 SMNVEV (reference sequence). Trimming stripped 3 bases from V and 3 bases from J, with 6 bases between. This CDR3 has 13 residues. The CDR3: CASSFGHNQPQHF. The CDR3, as DNA: TGTGCCAGCAGTTTCGGACACAATCAGCCCCAGCATTTT.

The chain joins TRBV5-1 to TRBJ2-3, with 8 positions matching TRBD2. CDR3 size: 14 residues. With V trimmed by 4 bases and J by 5 bases, 6 bases remained unmatched. CDR1 is SGHRS and CDR2 is YFSETQ in the germline V gene. CDR3 amino acids: CASSPGLVGDTQYF. CDR3 sequence (DNA): TGCGCCAGCAGCCCGGGACTAGTCGGAGATACGCAGTATTTT. Combining the CDR3 with reference TRBV5-1 and TRBJ2-3 gives the whole variable domain KAGVTQTPRYLIKTRGQQVTLSCSPISGHRSVSWYQQTPGQGLQFLFEYFSETQRNKGNFPGRFSGRQFSNSRSEMNVSTLELGDSALYLCASSPGLVGDTQYFGPGTRLTVL.

About this clone: The junction shows a germline mismatch at one end, possibly a read error. The J gene is TRBJ1-1, the V gene TRBV28; 8 bases line up with TRBD1. From germline, CDR1 is MDHEN and CDR2 SYDVKM. This CDR3 is built from 15 residues. As DNA, the CDR3 is TGTGCCAGCAGTCCCTGGACAGGGTTGAAAACTGAAGCTTTCTTT. Translated: CASSPWTGLKTEAFF.

This rearrangement joins TRBV4-2 to TRBJ2-7; 14 bases fit TRBD2. V trimming: 1 base; J trimming: 4 bases; junction bases outside the gene matches: 6. This CDR3 is 17 amino acids long. In germline, CDR1 is LGHNA, CDR2 YNFKEQ. DNA for the CDR3: TGTGCCAGCAGCCAAGGACTAGCGGGAGGGGGCTTATACGAGCAGTACTTC. It specifies CASSQGLAGGGLYEQYF.

The chain is built from TRBV30 and TRBJ1-2, with D maybe TRBD1 (6 bases). The CDR3 covers 13 residues. V gave up 3 bases and J gave up 1 base, with 9 bases separating them. CDR1 is GTSNPN and CDR2 is SVGIG in the germline V gene (reference sequence). This chain's CDR3 is CAWSADSNYGYTF. The CDR3 coding sequence is TGTGCCTGGAGCGCGGACAGTAACTATGGCTACACCTTC.

In nucleotides, the CDR3 is TGCGCCAGCAGCCCCGACGGAGTCAGCTACACCTTC. Encoded protein: CASSPDGVSYTF. J is TRBJ1-2 and V is TRBV5-1, with D unresolved. CDR1 and CDR2 (germline): SGHRS, YFSETQ. This CDR3 has 12 amino acids. V shed 4 bases and J shed 9 bases, with 13 bases lying between them.

This rearrangement joins TRBV7-9 to TRBJ2-5, with D unresolved. Germline V lookup: CDR1 SEHNR, CDR2 FQNEAQ (reference sequence). The V gene lost 5 bases and the J gene lost 2 bases, with 12 bases spanning the gap. The CDR3 runs 14 residues. CDR3 sequence reads: CASSTRRLQETQYF. The CDR3 DNA follows: TGTGCCAGCAGCACTCGTCGCCTGCAAGAGACCCAGTACTTC.

This clone was counted a single time. Other DNA sequences from this sample encode an identical CDR3 as well. J is TRBJ2-7 and V is TRBV9, with D hard to call. CDR3 size: 15 residues. Trimming stripped 0 bases from V and 0 bases from J, with 10 bases between. Germline CDR1 SGDLS, CDR2 YYNGEE. CDR3 in amino acids: CASSVAVAASYEQYF. CDR3 DNA: TGTGCCAGCAGCGTAGCGGTAGCTGCCTCCTACGAGCAGTACTTC. Combining the CDR3 with reference TRBV9 and TRBJ2-7 gives the whole variable domain DSGVTQTPKHLITATGQRVTLRCSPRSGDLSVYWYQQSLDQGLQFLIQYYNGEERAKGNILERFSAQQFPDLHSELNLSSLELGDSALYFCASSVAVAASYEQYFGPGTRLTVT.

The chain recombines TRBV11-3 with TRBJ2-1, with D perhaps matching TRBD2 (5 bases). Germline V gene sequence: CDR1 SGHNT, CDR2 YENEEA. CDR3 length: 14 residues. The V and J ends lost 3 bases and 2 bases respectively, with 8 bases between them. This chain's CDR3 is CASSFEGAYNEQFF. CDR3 bases: TGTGCCAGCAGCTTTGAGGGTGCCTACAATGAGCAGTTCTTC.

The CDR3 spells CASSMGLVLHEQFF. The CDR3 nucleotides are TGTGCCAGTAGTATGGGACTAGTTCTCCATGAGCAGTTCTTC. The V and J genes are TRBV19 and TRBJ2-1; 8 bases map to TRBD2. The V and J ends lost 3 bases and 8 bases, in that order; junction bases with no gene match: 6. The germline V gene has CDR1 LNHDA and CDR2 SQIVND (reference sequence). The CDR3 consists of 14 residues.